This T cell receptor beta chain comes out of a study of cytomegalovirus exposure and HLA in healthy donors. Overall study: An early data release held approximately 80 million unique TCRs from HLA-typed donors.

PCR was performed using 60 Vbeta and 13 Jbeta primers. Clones were sequenced by immunoSEQ multiplex PCR, and TCRdb holds only the in-frame ones, with some missing. In the table there are roughly 150,000 clones, about 82% of which are singletons. Germline V gives CDR1 MNHEY, CDR2 SVGAGI. V lost 5 bases, J lost 4 bases, and 14 bases lay in between. CDR3 length equals 14 residues. Whereas donors were nominally healthy upon sampling, unrecorded immune exposures were probable. The chain carries TRBV6-5 and TRBJ1-1, with a tentative D call TRBD1 (5 bases). The TCR sequence derives from a male donor in good health and CMV-seronegative. Sequences were obtained from PBMCs. The CDR3: CASSAGRVGTEAFF. The CDR3 nucleotides read TGTGCCAGCAGTGCAGGCAGGGTAGGCACTGAAGCTTTCTTT.